This TCR beta chain came from a study of shared clonotypes between healthy human individuals. Overall study context: The donor group consisted of two women and three men, aged 18 to 49.

As for this clone: The antigen is not known.

Per germline, CDR1 LGHNT and CDR2 FRNRAP. Between the trimmed V and J ends, which lost 0 bases and 2 bases, there was a span of 13 bases. This CDR3 has 16 amino acids. Original data processing: ImmunoSEQ gave junction-only sequences without quality scores, so filtering differed. Sequencing used immunoSEQ multiplex PCR; TCRdb keeps in-frame clones, though not all of them. D and trimming were read from the DNA, whereas the V and J calls and clone size are those reported in that table. The sample comprises some 2,000,000 clones, 90% to 96% of which are singletons, and 0.1% to 0.15% rests with the top ten. Study results and limitations: Blood alone was sampled, and tissue repertoires likely differ. Among donors, sharing of clonotypes was expected to be affected by sequencing depth.

This receptor was taken from a man between 18 and 29 years old in good health. J is TRBJ1-2 and V is TRBV12-5; no reliable D call. The source material was naive CD4+ T cells sorted from blood. The subset was: CD45RA+ positively selected. CDR3 DNA sequence: TGTGCTAGTGGTTTGGTACCTGTAGGCTTGAACTATGGCTACACCTTC. Protein: CASGLVPVGLNYGYTF.